One and the same sample provided the 5 T cell receptor beta chains below, sequenced in a study of blood T cell repertoires in COVID-19. Data came from immunoSEQ multiplex PCR; TCRdb stores just in-frame clones and leaves some out. Among 140,000 to 150,000 clones listed, approximately 84% were seen once. The sequencing sample was made of PBMCs or T cells enriched from blood (not recorded which). The receptors here all came from a woman in her fifties or sixties with acute COVID-19.

This chain joins TRBV7-3 and TRBJ2-1, with D possibly being TRBD1 (5 bases). Deletions cut 0 bases from V and 8 bases from J, with 11 bases between. The CDR3 loop spans 14 amino acids. In germline, CDR1 is SGHTA, CDR2 FQGTGA. The CDR3 here is CASSLTGVGDEQFF. The CDR3 DNA follows: TGTGCCAGCAGCTTAACTGGTGTAGGGGATGAGCAGTTCTTC. The complete variable domain, with remaining parts taken from reference TRBV7-3 and TRBJ2-1, reads GAGVSQTPSNKVTEKGKYVELRCDPISGHTALYWYRQSLGQGPEFLIYFQGTGAADDSGLPNDRFFAVRPEGSVSTLKIQRTERGDSAVYLCASSLTGVGDEQFFGPGTRLTVL.

The CDR3, as DNA: TGTGCCACCAGTGACACGGGACAGGGGGCAAATCAGCCCCAGCATTTT. As protein: CATSDTGQGANQPQHF. The chain couples TRBV24-1 to TRBJ1-5; 12 positions agree with TRBD1. The CDR3 length is 16 residues. V was pared by 4 bases and J by 4 bases, with 4 bases of the junction left unmatched. Germline V gene data show CDR1 as KGHDR and CDR2 as SFDVKD.

This chain joins TRBV5-1 and TRBJ2-7, with TRBD1 matching 8 bases. V was pared by 5 bases and J by 3 bases, with 7 bases of the junction left unmatched. Germline values: CDR1 SGHRS, CDR2 YFSETQ. This CDR3 comprises 14 residues. CDR3 in DNA: TGCGCCAGCAGGTCCGGGACAGGCCTCTACGAGCAGTACTTC. The encoded protein is CASRSGTGLYEQYF. Using reference TRBV5-1 and TRBJ2-7 for the parts outside the CDR3, the full variable domain is KAGVTQTPRYLIKTRGQQVTLSCSPISGHRSVSWYQQTPGQGLQFLFEYFSETQRNKGNFPGRFSGRQFSNSRSEMNVSTLELGDSALYLCASRSGTGLYEQYFGPGTRLTVT.

The rearrangement joins TRBV28 to TRBJ2-7; D is undetermined. This CDR3 contains 13 residues. V lost 2 bases, J lost 2 bases, and 7 bases lay in between. CDR1 MDHEN and CDR2 SYDVKM come from the germline V gene. The CDR3 nucleotides read TGTGCCAGCAGTTTAACGAGCGCCTACGAGCAGTACTTC. Its translation: CASSLTSAYEQYF.

This clone was seen a single time. V gene TRBV6-1 combines with J gene TRBJ2-1, with 13 positions matching TRBD2. This CDR3 is 21 amino acids long. Germline loops: CDR1 MNHNS, CDR2 SASEGT. Trimming removed 0 bases from V and 0 bases from J; junction bases left unmatched: 11. CDR3 sequence: CASSEARLAGGYRSSYNEQFF. The CDR3 nucleotides are TGTGCCAGCAGTGAAGCCCGACTAGCGGGAGGTTATAGAAGCTCCTACAATGAGCAGTTCTTC.